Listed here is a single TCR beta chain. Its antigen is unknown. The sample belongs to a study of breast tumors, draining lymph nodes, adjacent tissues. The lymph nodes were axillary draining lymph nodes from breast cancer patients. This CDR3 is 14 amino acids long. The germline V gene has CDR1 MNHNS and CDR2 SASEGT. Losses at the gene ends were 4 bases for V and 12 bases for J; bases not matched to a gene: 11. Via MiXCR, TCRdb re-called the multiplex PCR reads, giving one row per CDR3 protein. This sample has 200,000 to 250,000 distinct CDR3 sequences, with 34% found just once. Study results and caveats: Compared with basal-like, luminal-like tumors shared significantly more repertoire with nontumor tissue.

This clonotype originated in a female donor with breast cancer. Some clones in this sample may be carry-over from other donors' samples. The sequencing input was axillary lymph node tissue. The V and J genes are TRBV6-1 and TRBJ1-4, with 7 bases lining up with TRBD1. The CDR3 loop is CASSVDRAGEELFF. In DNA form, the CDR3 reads TGTGCCAGCAGTGTTGACAGGGCAGGCGAAGAACTGTTTTTT.